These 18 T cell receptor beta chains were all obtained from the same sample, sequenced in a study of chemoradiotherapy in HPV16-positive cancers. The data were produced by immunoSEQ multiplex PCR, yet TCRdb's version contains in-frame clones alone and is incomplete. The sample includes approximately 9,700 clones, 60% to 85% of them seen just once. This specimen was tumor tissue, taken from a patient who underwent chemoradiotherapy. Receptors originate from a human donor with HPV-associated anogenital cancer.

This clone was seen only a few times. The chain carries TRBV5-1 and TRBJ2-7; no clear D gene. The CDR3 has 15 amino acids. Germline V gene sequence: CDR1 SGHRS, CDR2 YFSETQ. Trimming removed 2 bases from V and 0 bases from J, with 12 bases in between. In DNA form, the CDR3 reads TGCGCCAGCAGCTTTACAGCATCCAACTCCTACGAGCAGTACTTC. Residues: CASSFTASNSYEQYF. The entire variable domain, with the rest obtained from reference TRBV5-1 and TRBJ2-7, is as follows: KAGVTQTPRYLIKTRGQQVTLSCSPISGHRSVSWYQQTPGQGLQFLFEYFSETQRNKGNFPGRFSGRQFSNSRSEMNVSTLELGDSALYLCASSFTASNSYEQYFGPGTRLTVT.

The chain's CDR3 is CASSMRTYGYTF. CDR3 in DNA: TGTGCCAGTAGTATGCGGACGTATGGCTACACCTTC. V is TRBV19 and J is TRBJ1-2; D gene ambiguous. Germline values: CDR1 LNHDA, CDR2 SQIVND (reference sequence). This CDR3 spans 12 amino acids. Trimming took 3 bases from V and 5 from J, leaving 7 bases between them.

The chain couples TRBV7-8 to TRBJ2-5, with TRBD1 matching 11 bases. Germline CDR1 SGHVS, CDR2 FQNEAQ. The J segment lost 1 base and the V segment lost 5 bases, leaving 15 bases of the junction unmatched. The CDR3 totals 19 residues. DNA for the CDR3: TGTGCCAGCAGCCAATCCTATGGGGGACAGGGGGAAATCCAAGAGACCCAGTACTTC. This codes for CASSQSYGGQGEIQETQYF.

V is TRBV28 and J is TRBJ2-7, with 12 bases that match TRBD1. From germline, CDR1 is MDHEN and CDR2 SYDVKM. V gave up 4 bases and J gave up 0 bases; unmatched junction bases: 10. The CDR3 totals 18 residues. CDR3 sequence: CASSSRRDRGLSSYEQYF. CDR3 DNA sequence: TGTGCCAGCAGTTCCCGCCGGGACAGGGGGCTCAGCTCCTACGAGCAGTACTTC.

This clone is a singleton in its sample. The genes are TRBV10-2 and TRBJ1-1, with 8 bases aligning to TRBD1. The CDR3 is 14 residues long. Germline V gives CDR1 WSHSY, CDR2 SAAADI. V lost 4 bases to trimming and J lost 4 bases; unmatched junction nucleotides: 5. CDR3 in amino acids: CASSGTGWVTEAFF. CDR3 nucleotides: TGCGCCAGCAGTGGGACAGGGTGGGTCACTGAAGCTTTCTTT.

This CDR3 is CASSVVGDPTDTQYF. CDR3 coding DNA: TGTGCCAGCAGCGTAGTTGGGGACCCCACAGATACGCAGTATTTT. The chain links TRBV9 to TRBJ2-3; TRBD1 or TRBD2 may be the D gene (5 bases each). Germline V CDR1 and CDR2: SGDLS, YYNGEE. The CDR3 contains 15 residues. The germline V and J ends were trimmed by 0 bases and 2 bases, with 10 bases remaining between them.

For the CDR3, the DNA is TGTGCCTGGAGTGGGACTGGGGTGGGAGGCTACACCTTC. This encodes CAWSGTGVGGYTF. This chain connects TRBV30 to TRBJ1-2; D is ambiguous. V was pared by 1 base and J by 8 bases, with 14 bases between. There are 13 residues in the CDR3. CDR1 is GTSNPN, CDR2 SVGIG, per germline (reference sequence). The full variable domain, in which reference TRBV30 and TRBJ1-2 provide the parts outside the CDR3, is SQTIHQWPATLVQPVGSPLSLECTVEGTSNPNLYWYRQAAGRGLQLLFYSVGIGQISSEVPQNLSASRPQDRQFILSSKKLLLSDSGFYLCAWSGTGVGGYTFGSGTRLTVV.

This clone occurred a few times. CDR3 nucleotides: TGTGCCAGCAGCTCCGGGACAGATAACTATGGCTACACCTTC. It codes for CASSSGTDNYGYTF. The genes are TRBV13 and TRBJ1-2; the match to TRBD1 covers 7 bases. J gave up 1 base and V 4 bases, and 3 bases lay outside the gene matches. The CDR3 has 14 residues. Germline assignment: CDR1 PRHDT and CDR2 FYEKMQ (reference sequence).

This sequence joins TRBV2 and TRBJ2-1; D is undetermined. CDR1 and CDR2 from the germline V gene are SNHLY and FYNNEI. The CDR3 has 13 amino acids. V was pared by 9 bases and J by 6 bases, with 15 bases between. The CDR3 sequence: CARIGVDGNEQFF. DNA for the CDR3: TGTGCCAGGATCGGCGTAGATGGCAATGAGCAGTTCTTC.

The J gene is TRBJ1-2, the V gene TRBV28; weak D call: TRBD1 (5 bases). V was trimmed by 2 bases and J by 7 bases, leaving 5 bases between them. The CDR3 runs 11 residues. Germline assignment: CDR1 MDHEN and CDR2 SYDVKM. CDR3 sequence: CASSLQGGYTF. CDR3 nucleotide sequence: TGTGCCAGCAGTTTACAGGGTGGCTACACCTTC.

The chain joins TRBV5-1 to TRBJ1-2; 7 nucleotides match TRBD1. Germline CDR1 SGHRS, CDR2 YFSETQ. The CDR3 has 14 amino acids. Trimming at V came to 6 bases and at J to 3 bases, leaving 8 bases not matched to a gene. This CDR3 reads CASKTGVMDYGYTF. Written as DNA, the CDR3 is TGCGCCAGCAAAACAGGGGTAATGGACTATGGCTACACCTTC.

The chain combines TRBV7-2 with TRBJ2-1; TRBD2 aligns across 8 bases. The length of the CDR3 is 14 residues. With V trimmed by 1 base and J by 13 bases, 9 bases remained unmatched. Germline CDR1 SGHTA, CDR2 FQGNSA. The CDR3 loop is CASSLGLSGGLQFF. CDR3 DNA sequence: TGTGCCAGCAGCTTAGGCCTTTCGGGGGGGCTCCAGTTCTTC.

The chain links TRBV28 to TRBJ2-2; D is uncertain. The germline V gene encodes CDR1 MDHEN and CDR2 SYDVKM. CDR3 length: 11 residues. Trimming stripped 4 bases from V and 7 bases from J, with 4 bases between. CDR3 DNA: TGTGCCAGCAGTTACATCGGGGAGCTGTTTTTT. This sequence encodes CASSYIGELFF.

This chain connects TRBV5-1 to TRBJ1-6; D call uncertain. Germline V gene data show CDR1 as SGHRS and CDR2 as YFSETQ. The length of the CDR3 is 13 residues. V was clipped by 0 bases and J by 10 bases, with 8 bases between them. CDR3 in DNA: TGCGCCAGCAGCTTGGCCGGGAGATCACCCCTCCACTTT. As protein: CASSLAGRSPLHF.

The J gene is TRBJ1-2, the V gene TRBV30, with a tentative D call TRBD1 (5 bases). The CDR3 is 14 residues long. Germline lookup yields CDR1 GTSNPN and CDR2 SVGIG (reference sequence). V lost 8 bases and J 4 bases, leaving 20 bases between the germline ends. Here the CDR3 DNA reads TGTGCCCAACAATCCCCCGACAGAAGCTATGGCTACACCTTC. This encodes CAQQSPDRSYGYTF.

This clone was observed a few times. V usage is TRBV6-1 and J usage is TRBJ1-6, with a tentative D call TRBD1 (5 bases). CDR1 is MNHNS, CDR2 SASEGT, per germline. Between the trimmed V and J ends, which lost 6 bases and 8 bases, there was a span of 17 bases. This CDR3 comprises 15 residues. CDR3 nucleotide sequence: TGTGCCAGCAGCTTACTGGGACCGCCCGATTCACCCCTCCACTTT. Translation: CASSLLGPPDSPLHF.

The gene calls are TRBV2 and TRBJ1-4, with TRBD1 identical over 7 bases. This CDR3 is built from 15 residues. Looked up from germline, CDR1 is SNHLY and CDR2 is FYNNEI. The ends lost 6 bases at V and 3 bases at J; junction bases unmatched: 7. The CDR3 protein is CASRDTGAANEKLFF. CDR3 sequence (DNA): TGTGCCAGCAGAGATACAGGGGCCGCTAATGAAAAACTGTTTTTT.

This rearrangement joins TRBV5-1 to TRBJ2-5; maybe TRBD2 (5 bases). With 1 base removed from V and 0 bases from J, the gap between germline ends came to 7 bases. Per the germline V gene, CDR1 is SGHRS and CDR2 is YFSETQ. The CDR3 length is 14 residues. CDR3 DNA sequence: TGCGCCAGCAGCTTGTCGGGGTACCAAGAGACCCAGTACTTC. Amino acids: CASSLSGYQETQYF.